The 29 T cell receptor beta chains listed next were all sequenced from one sample in a study of control samples from healthy donors and cancer patients. TCRdb keeps only in-frame clones here, not all; method: immunoSEQ multiplex PCR. This table holds about 160,000 clones, 85% to 95% found once. What was sequenced was blood. These receptors were collected from a middle-aged woman in good health.

V and J are TRBV4-2 and TRBJ1-4; no definite D call. Per germline, CDR1 LGHNA and CDR2 YNFKEQ. The V end was cut by 0 bases, the J end by 7 bases, with 15 bases between. This CDR3 is built from 16 residues. CDR3 DNA sequence: TGTGCCAGCAGCCAAGACTTCCATAGGGTGGGTGAAAAACTGTTTTTT. Translation: CASSQDFHRVGEKLFF.

V gene TRBV30 combines with J gene TRBJ1-2, with 7 bases lining up with TRBD1. Germline V gene lookup returns CDR1 GTSNPN and CDR2 SVGIG (reference sequence). J gave up 7 bases and V 6 bases, and 11 bases lay outside the gene matches. There are 13 residues in the CDR3. The CDR3 DNA sequence: TGTGCCTGTTCCCGGGACAGACCAACTGGCTACACCTTC. Residues: CACSRDRPTGYTF.

The chain combines TRBV7-9 with TRBJ2-7; 8 bases match TRBD1. Germline assignment: CDR1 SEHNR and CDR2 FQNEAQ (reference sequence). The CDR3 spans 13 residues. Losses at the gene ends were 6 bases for V and 5 bases for J; bases not matched to a gene: 6. CDR3 protein: CASRGQGAHEQYF. In DNA, the CDR3 is TGTGCCAGCAGAGGTCAGGGGGCACACGAGCAGTACTTC. Complete variable domain (other parts from reference TRBV7-9 and TRBJ2-7): DTGVSQNPRHKITKRGQNVTFRCDPISEHNRLYWYRQTLGQGPEFLTYFQNEAQLEKSRLLSDRFSAERPKGSFSTLEIQRTEQGDSAMYLCASRGQGAHEQYFGPGTRLTVT.

The table lists this clone with a count of one. The chain combines TRBV18 with TRBJ2-2, with D perhaps being TRBD1 or TRBD2 (6 bases each). Per the germline V gene, CDR1 is KGHSH and CDR2 is LQKENI. V dropped 2 bases and J dropped 5 bases, with 15 bases sitting between them. The CDR3 totals 16 residues. As DNA, the CDR3 is TGTGCCAGCTCACCAGCCGGGGGCGCAGAAACCGGGGAGCTGTTTTTT. Translation gives CASSPAGGAETGELFF.

J is TRBJ1-2 and V is TRBV29-1; 9 bases map to TRBD1. CDR1 SQVTM and CDR2 ANQGSEA come from the germline V gene. V dropped 4 bases and J dropped 8; count of bases not matched to a gene: 11. This CDR3 has 14 residues. The CDR3 spells CSVVDPGQGGGYTF. The CDR3 region has the DNA TGCAGCGTTGTGGATCCGGGACAGGGCGGAGGCTACACCTTC.

This chain uses TRBV4-3 with TRBJ1-3, with D possibly being TRBD1 (6 bases). This CDR3 region has 14 residues. The V end lost 3 bases, the J end lost 2 bases, and 8 bases lay between the germline ends. CDR1 and CDR2 (germline): LGHNA, YSLEER. CDR3 amino acids: CASSHRTAGNTIYF. DNA of the CDR3: TGCGCCAGCAGCCATAGGACAGCTGGAAACACCATATATTTT.

The chain uses TRBV29-1 and TRBJ1-2, with TRBD1 identical over 7 bases. Germline CDR1 and CDR2: SQVTM and ANQGSEA. The CDR3 is 14 residues long. The V gene end was trimmed by 7 bases and the J gene end by 5 bases; junction bases not matched to a gene: 13. Written as DNA, the CDR3 is TGCAGCGCCACGAAAGGGACAGACCTTTATGGCTACACCTTC. This encodes CSATKGTDLYGYTF.

The V and J genes are TRBV27 and TRBJ2-1; 9 positions agree with TRBD1. Germline V lookup: CDR1 MNHEY, CDR2 SMNVEV (reference sequence). CDR3 size: 18 residues. Trimming removed 5 bases from V and 0 bases from J; junction bases left unmatched: 11. This chain's CDR3 is CASSPNRGTGSSYNEQFF. As DNA, the CDR3 is TGTGCCAGCAGTCCTAACCGGGGGACAGGGAGCTCCTACAATGAGCAGTTCTTC.

V gene TRBV28 combines with J gene TRBJ1-1, with D hard to call. CDR3 length: 15 residues. Looked up from germline, CDR1 is MDHEN and CDR2 is SYDVKM. V lost 7 bases, J lost 5 bases, and 20 bases lay in between. CDR3 protein: CASTPGSGVRTEAFF. CDR3 DNA sequence: TGTGCCAGCACCCCTGGGTCCGGTGTGCGAACTGAAGCTTTCTTT. Using reference TRBV28 and TRBJ1-1 for the parts outside the CDR3, the full variable domain is DVKVTQSSRYLVKRTGEKVFLECVQDMDHENMFWYRQDPGLGLRLIYFSYDVKMKEKGDIPEGYSVSREKKERFSLILESASTNQTSMYLCASTPGSGVRTEAFFGQGTRLTVV.

The genes are TRBV5-1 and TRBJ2-5, with TRBD2 as a possible D gene (6 bases). The germline CDR1 and CDR2 sequences are SGHRS and YFSETQ. The CDR3 has 15 residues. V was clipped by 0 bases and J by 2 bases, with 11 bases between them. The CDR3 DNA sequence: TGCGCCAGCAGCTTGGGGGCGGGGATGCAAGAGACCCAGTACTTC. Its protein is CASSLGAGMQETQYF.

The J gene is TRBJ1-2, the V gene TRBV29-1, with TRBD1 identical over 9 bases. The trim removed 4 bases at V and 7 bases at J, leaving 1 base unmatched. The CDR3 runs to 11 residues. Germline V lookup: CDR1 SQVTM, CDR2 ANQGSEA. CDR3 nucleotides: TGCAGCGTTGGGACAGGGGCTGGCTACACCTTC. This codes for CSVGTGAGYTF. The variable domain in full, with the rest retrieved from reference TRBV29-1 and TRBJ1-2, is SAVISQKPSRDICQRGTSLTIQCQVDSQVTMMFWYRQQPGQSLTLIATANQGSEATYESGFVIDKFPISRPNLTFSTLTVSNMSPEDSSIYLCSVGTGAGYTFGSGTRLTVV.

This sequence joins TRBV2 and TRBJ1-5; D gene uncertain. Trimming stripped 7 bases from V and 4 bases from J, with 14 bases between. The CDR3 extends over 14 amino acids. The germline V gene encodes CDR1 SNHLY and CDR2 FYNNEI. CDR3 sequence: CASIRSPNNQPQHF. CDR3 sequence (DNA): TGTGCCAGCATTAGGAGTCCCAATAATCAGCCCCAGCATTTT.

Worth noting for this clone: Other DNA sequences in the same sample also yield this CDR3. The chain combines TRBV10-3 with TRBJ2-7; 9 bases line up with TRBD2. The germline V gene has CDR1 ENHRY and CDR2 SYGVKD. Trimming cost V 0 bases and J 6 bases; bases outside gene matches: 3. CDR3 length equals 14 residues. The CDR3 protein is CAISESGLALEQYF. In DNA form, the CDR3 reads TGTGCCATCAGTGAGTCAGGACTAGCGCTCGAGCAGTACTTC.

This chain links TRBV7-2 with TRBJ2-5; TRBD2 aligns across 9 bases. Trimming removed 2 bases from V and 5 bases from J; junction bases left unmatched: 6. The CDR3 covers 15 residues. The germline V gene has CDR1 SGHTA and CDR2 FQGNSA. As DNA, the CDR3 is TGTGCCAGCAGCTTAATCGCGGGAGGGTTGGAGACCCAGTACTTC. The encoded protein is CASSLIAGGLETQYF.

The chain has TRBV2 and TRBJ2-7, with D maybe TRBD1 (6 bases). Germline values: CDR1 SNHLY, CDR2 FYNNEI. The V end was cut by 6 bases, the J end by 6 bases, with 15 bases between. The CDR3 sequence is 13 residues long. The CDR3 DNA reads TGTGCCAGCAGGGGGGACAAAAGAGCCGAGCAGTACTTC. Its protein product is CASRGDKRAEQYF. Looking up the rest from reference TRBV2 and TRBJ2-7 gives the full variable domain: EPEVTQTPSHQVTQMGQEVILRCVPISNHLYFYWYRQILGQKVEFLVSFYNNEISEKSEIFDDQFSVERPDGSNFTLKIRSTKLEDSAMYFCASRGDKRAEQYFGPGTRLTVT.

V gene TRBV5-1 combines with J gene TRBJ2-7; the match to TRBD2 covers 11 bases. Germline assignment: CDR1 SGHRS and CDR2 YFSETQ. The CDR3 loop spans 15 amino acids. With V trimmed by 4 bases and J by 2 bases, 5 bases remained unmatched. This CDR3 is CASSATSGRPYEQYF. CDR3 bases: TGCGCCAGCAGCGCCACTAGCGGGAGACCCTACGAGCAGTACTTC.

This clone was seen a few times. The chain combines TRBV19 with TRBJ1-1, with D perhaps TRBD1 (6 bases). Looked up from germline, CDR1 is LNHDA and CDR2 is SQIVND (reference sequence). This CDR3 is 15 amino acids long. Deletions cut 5 bases from V and 6 bases from J, with 19 bases between. Here the CDR3 DNA reads TGTGCCAGTAGTGCCCGTTTTCAGGGGCGGCCTGAAGCTTTCTTT. This translates into CASSARFQGRPEAFF.

The chain combines TRBV18 with TRBJ2-5; possibly TRBD2 for D (5 bases). Trimming shortened V by 3 bases and J by 0 bases, and 11 bases separated the two germline ends. In germline, CDR1 is KGHSH, CDR2 LQKENI. This CDR3 is 15 amino acids long. CDR3 amino acids: CASSPERVNQETQYF. The CDR3 region has the DNA TGTGCCAGCTCACCGGAGAGGGTGAACCAAGAGACCCAGTACTTC.

This chain uses TRBV2 with TRBJ2-2; no definite D call. This CDR3 comprises 14 residues. V lost 5 bases, J lost 0 bases, and 7 bases lay in between. CDR1 is SNHLY, CDR2 FYNNEI, per germline. CDR3 nucleotides: TGTGCCAGCAGTCTTACAGCGAACACCGGGGAGCTGTTTTTT. Translated, it gives CASSLTANTGELFF. Complete variable domain (other parts from reference TRBV2 and TRBJ2-2): EPEVTQTPSHQVTQMGQEVILRCVPISNHLYFYWYRQILGQKVEFLVSFYNNEISEKSEIFDDQFSVERPDGSNFTLKIRSTKLEDSAMYFCASSLTANTGELFFGEGSRLTVL.

The chain couples TRBV27 to TRBJ2-5, with a possible D match to TRBD1 (6 bases). The V end was cut by 8 bases, the J end by 1 base, with 14 bases between. The CDR3 loop spans 14 amino acids. Germline loops: CDR1 MNHEY, CDR2 SMNVEV (reference sequence). The CDR3 sequence is CASGWNRAQETQYF. For the CDR3, the DNA is TGTGCCAGCGGGTGGAACAGGGCCCAAGAGACCCAGTACTTC.

V and J are TRBV2 and TRBJ1-5; 7 nucleotides line up with TRBD1. Trimming cost V 8 bases and J 3 bases; bases outside gene matches: 7. Germline V CDR1 and CDR2: SNHLY, FYNNEI. This CDR3 spans 14 amino acids. DNA of the CDR3: TGTGCCAGCGGCACAGGGGTTTCCAATCAGCCCCAGCATTTT. It codes for CASGTGVSNQPQHF. The whole variable domain, filled in from reference TRBV2 and TRBJ1-5, reads EPEVTQTPSHQVTQMGQEVILRCVPISNHLYFYWYRQILGQKVEFLVSFYNNEISEKSEIFDDQFSVERPDGSNFTLKIRSTKLEDSAMYFCASGTGVSNQPQHFGDGTRLSIL.

The chain uses TRBV5-1 and TRBJ1-3; D uncertain. V was cut by 1 base and J by 0 bases, with 8 bases left in between. The germline V gene has CDR1 SGHRS and CDR2 YFSETQ. This CDR3 contains 15 residues. The CDR3 loop reads CASSLPQSSGNTIYF. The CDR3 nucleotides read TGCGCCAGCAGCTTGCCCCAGAGCTCTGGAAACACCATATATTTT.

The CDR3 protein is CATSHAGVNQPQHF. The CDR3 bases are TGTGCCACCAGTCATGCAGGCGTCAATCAGCCCCAGCATTTT. The V and J genes are TRBV24-1 and TRBJ1-5; D not certain. Germline CDR1 reads KGHDR; CDR2 reads SFDVKD. The CDR3 contains 14 residues. V was shortened by 6 bases and J by 3 bases, with 11 bases between the two germline ends.

The sample holds one count of this clone. The chain joins TRBV19 to TRBJ2-7; 8 bases align to TRBD1. The CDR3 length is 13 residues. V lost 6 bases, J lost 2 bases, and 3 bases stayed unmatched. Per germline, CDR1 LNHDA and CDR2 SQIVND (reference sequence). The CDR3 region is CASREQGAYEQYF. CDR3 coding DNA: TGTGCCAGTAGGGAACAGGGGGCCTACGAGCAGTACTTC.

The genes are TRBV5-1 and TRBJ2-2; D perhaps matches TRBD2 (6 bases). There are 15 residues in the CDR3. Germline CDR1 is SGHRS and CDR2 is YFSETQ. Trimming left V 2 bases short and J 1 base short, with 9 bases between. The chain's CDR3 is CASSLGTQNTGELFF. In DNA form, the CDR3 reads TGCGCCAGCAGCTTAGGGACTCAGAACACCGGGGAGCTGTTTTTT.

In its sample, this clone was seen once. The chain couples TRBV7-3 to TRBJ2-7, with 9 positions matching TRBD1. The CDR3 loop spans 12 amino acids. The V segment lost 4 bases and the J segment 6 bases; nucleotides outside the gene matches: 1. Germline V gene lookup returns CDR1 SGHTA and CDR2 FQGTGA. The DNA for the CDR3 is TGTGCCAGCAGCTCGACAGGGGGCGAGCAGTACTTC. Protein: CASSSTGGEQYF.

CDR3 nucleotides: TGTGCCAGCAGCGGCCCCCCTTCGGGGATTGAGCAGTTCTTC. Amino acid sequence: CASSGPPSGIEQFF. The chain uses TRBV7-2 and TRBJ2-1; maybe TRBD2 (5 bases). Germline CDR1 SGHTA, CDR2 FQGNSA. This CDR3 region has 14 residues. V shed 5 bases and J shed 9 bases, with 17 bases lying between them.

The chain uses TRBV6-6 and TRBJ1-5; 7 bases match TRBD1. V lost 9 bases and J lost 4; bases outside the gene matches: 6. The CDR3 runs 13 residues. Germline V gene sequence: CDR1 MNHNY, CDR2 SVGAGI (reference sequence). The CDR3 nucleotides are TGTGCCAGTAGACAGGGATTAAATCAGCCCCAGCATTTT. Protein: CASRQGLNQPQHF.

The rearrangement links TRBV9 to TRBJ2-7; D possibly uses TRBD1 or TRBD2 (7 bases each). Germline CDR1 and CDR2: SGDLS and YYNGEE. The CDR3 contains 15 residues. The germline V and J ends were trimmed by 3 bases and 6 bases, with 19 bases remaining between them. CDR3 loop: CASSAQAGRGGEQYF. In DNA, the CDR3 is TGTGCCAGCAGCGCCCAAGCTGGCAGGGGGGGCGAGCAGTACTTC.